This paragraph covers one T cell receptor (beta chain) sequence. The source material, RNA transcripts, was used to amplify TCR beta CDR3 regions. The HTBI set primed first-round TCR CDR3 RT-PCR. Each CDR3 protein gets one entry after TCRdb re-called the multiplex PCR reads with MiXCR. The table lists approximately 560,000 distinct CDR3 sequences, just over 45% of them singletons. These data come from a study of T cells in Graves' hyperthyroidism and ophthalmopathy. Uncontrolled infection, other autoimmune disease, pregnancy or lactation led to exclusion. The germline CDR1 and CDR2 sequences are SEHNR and FQNEAQ (reference sequence). The CDR3 loop spans 16 amino acids. V lost 5 bases and J lost 0, with 16 bases in between.

This TCR was sampled from a woman aged 18-29 years with Graves' hyperthyroidism. Specimen: peripheral blood or thyroid tissue (not recorded which). The chain combines TRBV7-9 with TRBJ1-1; D may be TRBD1 (5 bases). The CDR3 coding sequence is TGTGCCAGCAGCCAAGATTGGGGGAGGTTGAACACTGAAGCTTTCTTT. Translated: CASSQDWGRLNTEAFF.